The 13 T cell receptor beta chains below all came from one sample that was sequenced in a study of beta chain features in type 1 diabetes. Expressed TCRB transcripts were sequenced because the isolated RNA had all been reverse transcribed beforehand. The table came from immunoSEQ multiplex PCR; TCRdb's copy has only in-frame clones and leaves some out. The data contain about 150,000 clones, about 9.4% of them singletons. Study-wide results and limits: TCRB CDR3 length was moderately but significantly reduced in all four CD4+ subsets of Type 1 diabetes patients.

Which antigens these TCRs recognize remains unknown. The sequenced sample consisted of central memory CD4+ T cells from blood. All receptors derive from a man aged 30-40 years with type 1 diabetes.

In nucleotides, the CDR3 is TGTGCCTGGAGTACCGACAGGGGTTCGGGTGAAAAACTGTTTTTT. Translation: CAWSTDRGSGEKLFF. This sequence joins TRBV30 and TRBJ1-4, with 8 bases lining up with TRBD1. The junction had 9 bases not matched to a gene; V was cut back by 2 bases and J by 7 bases. This CDR3 has 15 amino acids. Germline values: CDR1 GTSNPN, CDR2 SVGIG (reference sequence).

This clone was seen more than once but under ten times. The rearrangement uses TRBV15 and TRBJ2-6; 7 bases map to TRBD1. V gave up 3 bases and J gave up 2 bases; unmatched junction bases: 4. Looked up from germline, CDR1 is LNHNV and CDR2 is YYDKDF (reference sequence). The CDR3 extends over 16 amino acids. This CDR3 reads CATSRTGNAGANVLTF. The CDR3 DNA is TGTGCCACCAGCAGGACAGGGAATGCTGGGGCCAACGTCCTGACTTTC.

In this sample, this clone turned up a few times. The J gene is TRBJ1-5, the V gene TRBV18, with no clear D. The V end was cut by 6 bases, the J end by 5 bases, with 11 bases between. Looked up from germline, CDR1 is KGHSH and CDR2 is LQKENI. The CDR3 has 13 amino acids. CDR3 protein: CASSDLLDQPQHF. Here the CDR3 DNA reads TGTGCCAGCTCGGACTTGTTAGATCAGCCCCAGCATTTT.

This chain uses TRBV11-1 with TRBJ2-5; D is perhaps TRBD2 (6 bases). The J call may be in error: the DNA end matches TRBJ2-7 better. The CDR3 loop spans 13 amino acids. Per the germline V gene, CDR1 is SGHAT and CDR2 is FQDESV (reference sequence). CDR3 loop: CASSVGLPYEQYF. As DNA, the CDR3 is TGTGCCAGCAGCGTGGGACTCCCCTACGAGCAGTACTTC.

The V call is TRBV5-1, the J call TRBJ2-7, with 13 bases identical to TRBD2. The V and J ends lost 0 bases and 10 bases, in that order; junction bases with no gene match: 4. The CDR3 runs to 14 residues. Germline CDR1 and CDR2: SGHRS and YFSETQ. CDR3 coding DNA: TGCGCCAGCAGCTTGGACGGACTAGCGGGGGTACAGTACTTC. Translated, it gives CASSLDGLAGVQYF.

CDR3 region: CASSHTGVNEKLFF. The DNA for the CDR3 is TGTGCCAGCAGTCATACAGGCGTAAATGAAAAACTGTTTTTT. This chain links TRBV25-1 with TRBJ1-4; D may be TRBD1 (5 bases). Trimming cost V 5 bases and J 5 bases, with 12 bases left between them. The CDR3 is 14 residues long. Germline V gene lookup returns CDR1 MGHDK and CDR2 SYGVNS. Based on the CDR3 plus reference TRBV25-1 and TRBJ1-4, the full variable domain is EADIYQTPRYLVIGTGKKITLECSQTMGHDKMYWYQQDPGMELHLIHYSYGVNSTEKGDLSSESTVSRIRTEHFPLTLESARPSHTSQYLCASSHTGVNEKLFFGSGTQLSVL.

This clone was observed a few times. The rearrangement links TRBV19 to TRBJ2-2; D is perhaps TRBD1 (5 bases). The CDR3 is made up of 16 amino acids. CDR1 LNHDA and CDR2 SQIVND come from the germline V gene (reference sequence). V was clipped by 5 bases and J by 0 bases, with 13 bases between them. DNA for the CDR3: TGTGCCAGTAGTGGGGCACAGAAATCGAACACCGGGGAGCTGTTTTTT. It specifies CASSGAQKSNTGELFF.

This clone was seen a few times. CDR3 residues: CASSVGAGADTQYF. The CDR3 DNA sequence: TGTGCCAGCAGTGTAGGAGCGGGCGCAGATACGCAGTATTTT. The V call is TRBV2, the J call TRBJ2-3; the D gene is possibly TRBD2 (6 bases). V lost 4 bases, J lost 4 bases, and 12 bases lay in between. The CDR3 runs to 14 residues. CDR1 and CDR2 from the germline V gene are SNHLY and FYNNEI. The variable domain in full, with the rest retrieved from reference TRBV2 and TRBJ2-3, is EPEVTQTPSHQVTQMGQEVILRCVPISNHLYFYWYRQILGQKVEFLVSFYNNEISEKSEIFDDQFSVERPDGSNFTLKIRSTKLEDSAMYFCASSVGAGADTQYFGPGTRLTVL.

This sequence joins TRBV6-5 and TRBJ2-3; 8 nucleotides match TRBD2. CDR1 and CDR2 (germline): MNHEY, SVGAGI. The V and J ends lost 1 base and 1 base, in that order; junction bases with no gene match: 4. CDR3 length: 16 residues. CDR3 residues: CASSYFSGGGTDTQYF. CDR3 bases: TGTGCCAGCAGTTACTTCTCGGGAGGGGGCACAGATACGCAGTATTTT.

This clone turned up a few times. The rearrangement joins TRBV20-1 to TRBJ1-1, with D maybe TRBD1 (6 bases). From germline, CDR1 is DFQATT and CDR2 SNEGSKA (reference sequence). There are 10 residues in the CDR3. V was trimmed by 7 bases and J by 7 bases, leaving 10 bases between them. The CDR3 protein is CSETGSEAFF. The DNA of the CDR3 is TGCAGTGAAACAGGGAGTGAAGCTTTCTTT.

As to this clone: Other nucleotide sequences in the sample specify the same CDR3. The CDR3 loop is CASSNYNEQFF. Here the CDR3 DNA reads TGTGCCAGCAGCAATTACAATGAGCAGTTCTTC. The chain joins TRBV28 to TRBJ2-1; D is ambiguous. CDR1 and CDR2 (germline): MDHEN, SYDVKM. The V end was cut by 6 bases, the J end by 4 bases, with 4 bases between. This CDR3 spans 11 amino acids.

This chain links TRBV7-9 with TRBJ1-1, with D possibly matching TRBD1 (5 bases). This CDR3 is 15 amino acids long. V was clipped by 0 bases and J by 3 bases, with 11 bases between them. Germline assignment: CDR1 SEHNR and CDR2 FQNEAQ (reference sequence). The CDR3 protein is CASSLAAAGHTEAFF. CDR3 nucleotides: TGTGCCAGCAGCTTAGCGGCCGCGGGGCACACTGAAGCTTTCTTT. The complete variable domain, with remaining parts taken from reference TRBV7-9 and TRBJ1-1, reads DTGVSQNPRHKITKRGQNVTFRCDPISEHNRLYWYRQTLGQGPEFLTYFQNEAQLEKSRLLSDRFSAERPKGSFSTLEIQRTEQGDSAMYLCASSLAAAGHTEAFFGQGTRLTVV.

This clone was seen a few times. The rearrangement uses TRBV4-2 and TRBJ1-2; unclear D gene. This CDR3 spans 14 amino acids. Germline values: CDR1 LGHNA, CDR2 YNFKEQ. Trimming stripped 0 bases from V and 4 bases from J, with 9 bases between. The CDR3 sequence is CASSQEKWSYGYTF. The CDR3 DNA is TGTGCCAGCAGCCAAGAGAAATGGAGCTATGGCTACACCTTC.